This T cell receptor (beta chain) was sequenced during a study of T cells in Graves' hyperthyroidism and ophthalmopathy. Study in general: Pretreatment peripheral blood was obtained at initial diagnosis.

This clonotype was detected ten times or more. Its specificity is unknown. CDR3 size: 17 residues. V lost 1 base and J 0 bases, leaving 14 bases between the germline ends. Per the germline V gene, CDR1 is MDHEN and CDR2 is SYDVKM. Study-level results: The model foresaw ophthalmopathy a median roughly 6.3 months prior to onset. Most thyroid clonotypes that were expanded above 0.001 also turned up in blood.

RNA transcripts yielded amplified TCR beta CDR3 regions. First-round RT-PCR of the TCR CDR3 relied on the HTBI primer set. TCRdb recomputed calls from the multiplex PCR reads with MiXCR, one row per CDR3 protein. The table includes more than 350,000 distinct CDR3 sequences, approximately 17% detected once. Blood sampling occurred at first hyperthyroidism diagnosis, ahead of any ophthalmopathy symptoms. This TCR derives from a woman aged 25 to 39 with Graves' hyperthyroidism that later progressed to Graves' ophthalmopathy. The sample was blood. The chain employs TRBV28 and TRBJ2-3; weak D call: TRBD2 (7 bases). The CDR3 coding sequence is TGTGCCAGCAGTTTATCCCCCGCGGGGGCTAGCACAGATACGCAGTATTTT. As protein: CASSLSPAGASTDTQYF.